Included here is one T cell receptor beta chain sequence, with context. These data are taken from a study of blood T cell repertoires in COVID-19. The overall study: PBMCs, B-cell-depleted T cells, or T cells provided the cDNA or gDNA that made up the material.

Here immunoSEQ multiplex PCR was the method, and the copy in TCRdb shows in-frame clones only, minus some. The sample includes 150,000 to 200,000 clones, more than 75% of them seen just once. The length of the CDR3 is 15 residues. The sequenced sample consisted of peripheral blood. This chain connects TRBV21-1 to TRBJ2-5; the table names TRBD1, a call not compared with the DNA. TRBV21-1 is a pseudogene locus. The receptor was derived from a man in his forties or fifties with active or convalescent COVID-19. The CDR3 loop reads CASSKALGPRETQYF. The CDR3 nucleotides read TGTGCCAGCAGCAAAGCGCTGGGGCCCCGGGAGACCCAGTACTTC.